These 25 T cell receptor beta chains came from one sample sequenced in a study of T cells after yellow fever vaccination. TCRdb analysed the 5' RACE reads with MiXCR anew, one entry per CDR3 protein. The sample consists of 200,000 or so distinct CDR3 sequences, 6% to 8% of them appearing once. Sequencing used CD4+ T cells sorted from PBMCs, obtained on the day of the yellow fever booster vaccination. Receptors originate from a man under 40 who received the YFV17D yellow fever vaccine.

In its sample, this clonotype was seen a few times. The rearrangement uses TRBV19 and TRBJ2-7; TRBD2 agrees at 11 bases. The length of the CDR3 is 15 residues. Germline trimming cut 5 bases from V and 4 bases from J; bases unmatched to any gene: 7. Germline V gives CDR1 LNHDA, CDR2 SQIVND (reference sequence). The CDR3 DNA reads TGTGCCAGTAGTGCCGCCGGGACTAGCGGTTACGAGCAGTACTTC. Translated: CASSAAGTSGYEQYF. Variable domain in full (rest from reference TRBV19 and TRBJ2-7): DGGITQSPKYLFRKEGQNVTLSCEQNLNHDAMYWYRQDPGQGLRLIYYSQIVNDFQKGDIAEGYSVSREKKESFPLTVTSAQKNPTAFYLCASSAAGTSGYEQYFGPGTRLTVT.

The chain uses TRBV7-3 and TRBJ2-7; D possibly corresponds to TRBD2 (6 bases). This CDR3 region has 16 residues. Germline-derived CDR1 and CDR2 are SGHTA and FQGTGA. Trimming took 2 bases from V and 0 from J, leaving 14 bases between them. CDR3 residues: CASSLQGGASSYEQYF. CDR3 nucleotides: TGTGCCAGCAGCTTACAGGGCGGGGCGAGCTCCTACGAGCAGTACTTC.

The rearrangement uses TRBV11-2 and TRBJ2-1, with TRBD2 matching over 10 bases. The V gene end was trimmed by 5 bases and the J gene end by 3 bases; junction bases not matched to a gene: 16. The CDR3 extends over 19 amino acids. CDR1 and CDR2 from the germline V gene are SGHAT and FQNNGV. In DNA, the CDR3 is TGTGCCAGCAGCCCCTTTGGGTCTAGCGGGAGAGTCTTCTACAATGAGCAGTTCTTC. Its protein is CASSPFGSSGRVFYNEQFF.

The chain links TRBV5-1 to TRBJ2-5, with D perhaps matching TRBD1 or TRBD2 (6 bases each). This CDR3 is 15 amino acids long. Trimming shortened V by 4 bases and J by 5 bases, and 18 bases separated the two germline ends. CDR1 is SGHRS and CDR2 is YFSETQ in the germline V gene. In DNA form, the CDR3 reads TGCGCCAGCAGCCTAACCAGGGGAGGAGGTGAGACCCAGTACTTC. As protein: CASSLTRGGGETQYF. The variable domain in full, with the rest retrieved from reference TRBV5-1 and TRBJ2-5, is KAGVTQTPRYLIKTRGQQVTLSCSPISGHRSVSWYQQTPGQGLQFLFEYFSETQRNKGNFPGRFSGRQFSNSRSEMNVSTLELGDSALYLCASSLTRGGGETQYFGPGTRLLVL.

This clonotype appeared a few times. J is TRBJ2-2 and V is TRBV20-1; TRBD2 matches 9 bases. Germline loops: CDR1 DFQATT, CDR2 SNEGSKA (reference sequence). Unmatched junction bases numbered 5, after V lost 4 bases and J lost 2 bases. CDR3 length: 15 amino acids. The CDR3, as DNA: TGCAGTGCTACCCGACTAGCGGTTAACACCGGGGAGCTGTTTTTT. Its protein product is CSATRLAVNTGELFF.

This clonotype has at least ten counts. This chain joins TRBV11-2 and TRBJ2-3; 14 bases align to TRBD2. CDR1 and CDR2 (germline): SGHAT, FQNNGV. The CDR3 spans 15 residues. V trimming: 3 bases; J trimming: 6 bases; junction bases outside the gene matches: 2. The CDR3 is CASSLRLAGGDTQYF. The CDR3 nucleotides are TGTGCCAGCAGCTTGCGACTAGCGGGAGGGGATACGCAGTATTTT.

The CDR3 is CSVEDRLAGVNEQFF. The CDR3 DNA reads TGCAGCGTTGAAGATAGACTAGCGGGAGTTAATGAGCAGTTCTTC. The chain links TRBV29-1 to TRBJ2-1, with 12 bases fitting TRBD2. Germline V lookup: CDR1 SQVTM, CDR2 ANQGSEA. The CDR3 extends over 15 amino acids. With 0 bases clipped from V and 7 bases from J, the junction kept 4 bases outside the gene matches.

This clonotype was seen at least ten times. The CDR3 protein is CASSLERTYNEQFF. The CDR3 region has the DNA TGCGCCAGCAGCTTGGAGCGGACCTACAATGAGCAGTTCTTC. The chain employs TRBV5-1 and TRBJ2-1, with TRBD2 as a possible D gene (5 bases). CDR1 SGHRS and CDR2 YFSETQ come from the germline V gene. This CDR3 is 14 amino acids long. V was trimmed by 0 bases and J by 2 bases, leaving 6 bases between them.

This clonotype came up many times. V is TRBV6-2 or TRBV6-3 and J is TRBJ2-5; 10 bases line up with TRBD1. The CDR3 consists of 14 residues. After removal of 6 bases from V and 6 bases from J, the junction contained 7 bases not matched to a gene. Germline V lookup: CDR1 MNHEY, CDR2 SVGEGT. The CDR3 is CASSLGQGSKTQYF. The CDR3 DNA follows: TGTGCCAGCAGCTTGGGACAGGGGAGTAAGACCCAGTACTTC.

This chain joins TRBV27 and TRBJ2-1; 7 bases fit TRBD1. The J segment lost 5 bases and the V segment lost 5 bases, leaving 12 bases of the junction unmatched. The germline V gene encodes CDR1 MNHEY and CDR2 SMNVEV (reference sequence). The CDR3 runs 16 residues. CDR3 sequence reads: CASSPSPRQGNNEQFF. The CDR3 nucleotides read TGTGCCAGCAGTCCCTCACCAAGACAGGGAAACAATGAGCAGTTCTTC.

The table lists this clonotype with many counts. This chain joins TRBV9 and TRBJ2-6, with D hard to call. The ends were cut back, 7 bases at V and 0 bases at J, with 5 bases in the middle. The V gene's germline CDR1 is SGDLS and CDR2 YYNGEE. This CDR3 has 13 residues. The CDR3 reads CASSVSGANVLTF. For the CDR3, the DNA is TGTGCCAGCTCAGTCTCTGGGGCCAACGTCCTGACTTTC.

The V call is TRBV28, the J call TRBJ2-2, with no clear D. Germline V lookup: CDR1 MDHEN, CDR2 SYDVKM. V lost 3 bases to trimming and J lost 1 base, with 9 bases between them. This CDR3 region has 15 residues. This CDR3 reads CASSFETLNTGELFF. The CDR3 DNA is TGTGCCAGCAGTTTCGAGACACTGAACACCGGGGAGCTGTTTTTT.

The chain uses TRBV7-9 and TRBJ1-6; no definite D call. The V and J ends lost 7 bases and 5 bases respectively, with 9 bases between them. In germline, CDR1 is SEHNR, CDR2 FQNEAQ (reference sequence). CDR3 size: 13 residues. CDR3 bases: TGTGCCAGCACCACGGGAGATAATTCACCCCTCCACTTT. Translation: CASTTGDNSPLHF.

This clonotype showed up just a few times. CDR3 sequence: CASSRTSGLTGELFF. The DNA for the CDR3 is TGTGCCAGCAGTCGGACTAGCGGGCTAACCGGGGAGCTGTTTTTT. This sequence joins TRBV12-3 or TRBV12-4 and TRBJ2-2; 11 bases map to TRBD2. J gave up 5 bases and V 5 bases, and 4 bases lay outside the gene matches. The CDR3 loop spans 15 amino acids.

This clonotype has a count of ten or more. V usage is TRBV20-1 and J usage is TRBJ2-3; no reliable D call. V lost 3 bases to trimming and J lost 0 bases, with 10 bases between them. CDR1 DFQATT and CDR2 SNEGSKA come from the germline V gene (reference sequence). This CDR3 has 14 amino acids. The CDR3 nucleotides are TGCAGTGCTAGTTTGACTTTGAGCACAGATACGCAGTATTTT. Translated: CSASLTLSTDTQYF.

This clonotype has more than one count but fewer than ten. This rearrangement joins TRBV29-1 to TRBJ2-7; TRBD1 agrees at 9 bases. V dropped 4 bases and J dropped 7; count of bases not matched to a gene: 11. From germline, CDR1 is SQVTM and CDR2 ANQGSEA. CDR3 length: 14 residues. The CDR3 spells CSVGSRQGVGEQYF. The CDR3, as DNA: TGCAGCGTTGGTTCGAGACAGGGGGTTGGTGAGCAGTACTTC.

This sequence joins TRBV11-2 and TRBJ2-1, with a weak D call TRBD1 (6 bases). There are 14 residues in the CDR3. Germline-derived CDR1 and CDR2 are SGHAT and FQNNGV. Trimming removed 4 bases from V and 13 bases from J, with 20 bases in between. CDR3 nucleotide sequence: TGTGCCAGCAGCTCCCCAGTCCTACAGGGTTCTCAGTTCTTC. Protein sequence: CASSSPVLQGSQFF.

This rearrangement joins TRBV4-3 to TRBJ2-3; a possible D gene is TRBD2 (6 bases). Germline-derived CDR1 and CDR2 are LGHNA and YSLEER. This CDR3 spans 16 amino acids. V lost 3 bases, J lost 8 bases, and 21 bases lay in between. The CDR3 DNA reads TGCGCCAGCAGCCACTCCGGAGGGTTTAGCCCCTTTACGCAGTATTTT. Protein: CASSHSGGFSPFTQYF.

J is TRBJ2-3 and V is TRBV7-3; D not resolved. Deletions cut 3 bases from V and 0 bases from J, with 16 bases between. The CDR3 contains 17 residues. Germline V gene lookup returns CDR1 SGHTA and CDR2 FQGTGA. CDR3 amino acids: CASSFLSRGRSTDTQYF. The CDR3 nucleotides are TGTGCCAGCAGCTTTTTATCCCGAGGTCGGAGCACAGATACGCAGTATTTT.

A few counts support this clonotype. The J gene is TRBJ2-7, the V gene TRBV4-3; unclear D gene. This CDR3 has 16 residues. CDR1 LGHNA and CDR2 YSLEER come from the germline V gene. The V end was cut by 0 bases, the J end by 3 bases, with 15 bases between. The chain's CDR3 is CASSQDHGLTFYEQYF. CDR3 nucleotides: TGCGCCAGCAGCCAAGATCATGGCCTTACGTTCTACGAGCAGTACTTC.

The sample holds many counts of this clonotype. This chain connects TRBV7-3 to TRBJ2-3; D is perhaps TRBD2 (5 bases). Germline loops: CDR1 SGHTA, CDR2 FQGTGA. The CDR3 spans 13 residues. V lost 1 base and J lost 6, with 8 bases in between. This chain's CDR3 is CASSLNRGDTQYF. As DNA, the CDR3 is TGTGCCAGCAGCTTAAACCGAGGGGATACGCAGTATTTT.

Many counts were recorded for this clonotype. The V call is TRBV6-1, the J call TRBJ2-7; D gene unclear. The CDR3 length is 14 residues. Germline assignment: CDR1 MNHNS and CDR2 SASEGT. Trimming took off 6 bases at V and 3 bases at J, with 15 bases between the two ends. The CDR3 DNA reads as TGTGCCAGCAGCAAGAATGGTGGCCTCTACGAGCAGTACTTC. Translated: CASSKNGGLYEQYF.

This clonotype has ten or more counts. This sequence joins TRBV20-1 and TRBJ2-1; D call uncertain. Germline CDR1 DFQATT, CDR2 SNEGSKA (reference sequence). Trimming left V 0 bases short and J 8 bases short, with 8 bases between. The CDR3 spans 12 residues. The CDR3 loop is CSARDQGYEQFF. The CDR3 bases are TGCAGTGCTAGAGATCAAGGCTATGAGCAGTTCTTC.

This clonotype was observed a handful of times. The gene calls are TRBV4-3 and TRBJ2-7, with TRBD1 identical over 8 bases. Germline V gene sequence: CDR1 LGHNA, CDR2 YSLEER. Trimming took 4 bases from V and 2 from J; bases not matched to a gene: 7. CDR3 length: 15 amino acids. The CDR3 nucleotides are TGCGCCAGCAGCCGGAATGGACAGGGACCCTACGAGCAGTACTTC. It encodes CASSRNGQGPYEQYF.

The genes are TRBV5-1 and TRBJ2-1; 10 bases align to TRBD2. V was clipped by 4 bases and J by 7 bases; unmatched bases: 8. The V gene's germline CDR1 is SGHRS and CDR2 YFSETQ. The CDR3 extends over 15 amino acids. CDR3 sequence reads: CASSILAGELNEQFF. The CDR3 DNA reads as TGCGCCAGCAGCATTCTAGCGGGAGAGTTAAATGAGCAGTTCTTC.